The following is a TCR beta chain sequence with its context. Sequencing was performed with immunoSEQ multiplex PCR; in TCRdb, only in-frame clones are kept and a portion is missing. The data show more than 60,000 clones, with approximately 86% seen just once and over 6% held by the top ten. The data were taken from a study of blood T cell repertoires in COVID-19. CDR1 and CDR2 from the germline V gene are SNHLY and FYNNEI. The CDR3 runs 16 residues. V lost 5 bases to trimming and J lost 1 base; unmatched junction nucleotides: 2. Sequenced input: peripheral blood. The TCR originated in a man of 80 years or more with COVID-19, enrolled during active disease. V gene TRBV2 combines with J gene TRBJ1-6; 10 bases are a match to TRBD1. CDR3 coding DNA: TGTGCCAGCAGTCGGACAGGGGGATCCTATAATTCACCCCTCCACTTT. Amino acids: CASSRTGGSYNSPLHF.